Listed here are 30 T cell receptor beta chains from one sample, sequenced in a study of cytomegalovirus exposure and HLA in healthy donors. Only in-frame clones appear in the TCRdb table, and some are missing; sequencing was by immunoSEQ multiplex PCR. The top ten clones hold over 9% of a sample with about 160,000 clones, roughly 89% of them seen once. The sample taken for sequencing was PBMCs. Receptor source: a woman aged 18-29 years in good health and CMV-seropositive.

The CDR3 is CASSEAWGQGKQPQHF. CDR3 coding DNA: TGTGCCAGCAGTGAAGCGTGGGGACAGGGGAAGCAGCCCCAGCATTTT. The V and J genes are TRBV2 and TRBJ1-5, with TRBD1 identical over 10 bases. Per germline, CDR1 SNHLY and CDR2 FYNNEI. The V gene end was trimmed by 0 bases and the J gene end by 7 bases; junction bases not matched to a gene: 6. This CDR3 has 16 residues.

This clone was seen more than once but under ten times. V usage is TRBV5-8 and J usage is TRBJ2-5, with TRBD2 identical over 8 bases. The V segment lost 3 bases and the J segment 0 bases; nucleotides outside the gene matches: 4. Germline V gives CDR1 SGHTS, CDR2 YDEGEE. The CDR3 sequence is 15 residues long. CDR3 bases: TGTGCCAGCAGCTACCAGCGGGAGTACCAAGAGACCCAGTACTTC. Amino acids: CASSYQREYQETQYF. Full variable domain (outside the CDR3, taken from reference TRBV5-8 and TRBJ2-5): EAGVTQSPTHLIKTRGQQATLRCSPISGHTSVYWYQQALGLGLQFLLWYDEGEERNRGNFPPRFSGRQFPNYSSELNVNALELEDSALYLCASSYQREYQETQYFGPGTRLLVL.

The rearrangement links TRBV7-2 to TRBJ2-2; D perhaps matches TRBD2 (7 bases). This CDR3 spans 13 amino acids. From germline, CDR1 is SGHTA and CDR2 FQGNSA. V was clipped by 3 bases and J by 6 bases, with 8 bases between them. The CDR3 spells CASSFGGPGELFF. DNA for the CDR3: TGTGCCAGCAGCTTCGGGGGGCCCGGGGAGCTGTTTTTT.

This chain joins TRBV28 and TRBJ2-7; 11 bases are a match to TRBD2. Per germline, CDR1 MDHEN and CDR2 SYDVKM. The V and J ends lost 7 bases and 0 bases, in that order; junction bases with no gene match: 23. There are 21 residues in the CDR3. The CDR3 is CASIGGIIAGGPYLTSYEQYF. In DNA form, the CDR3 reads TGTGCCAGCATCGGAGGGATTATAGCGGGAGGGCCATATCTTACCTCCTACGAGCAGTACTTC.

V is TRBV2 and J is TRBJ1-1; 7 bases align to TRBD1. This CDR3 has 12 residues. Germline CDR1 is SNHLY and CDR2 is FYNNEI. V lost 9 bases to trimming and J lost 7 bases; unmatched junction nucleotides: 8. This chain's CDR3 is CARSRGSGEAFF. CDR3 bases: TGTGCCAGATCCAGGGGGAGTGGTGAAGCTTTCTTT.

The chain recombines TRBV6-5 with TRBJ1-3; 9 bases agree with TRBD1. V was clipped by 4 bases and J by 2 bases; unmatched bases: 6. The CDR3 has 16 residues. The germline CDR1 and CDR2 sequences are MNHEY and SVGAGI. CDR3 nucleotide sequence: TGTGCCAGCAGTTGGTCCGGGACAGGGACTGGAAACACCATATATTTT. Translation: CASSWSGTGTGNTIYF.

This sequence joins TRBV10-2 and TRBJ2-1; D is perhaps TRBD2 (6 bases). CDR3 size: 12 residues. The germline gives CDR1 WSHSY, CDR2 SAAADI. The ends were cut back, 7 bases at V and 10 bases at J, with 14 bases in the middle. CDR3 residues: CASMEGTSEQFF. In DNA, the CDR3 is TGCGCCAGCATGGAGGGCACCAGCGAGCAGTTCTTC.

This clone was seen only a few times. J is TRBJ1-4 and V is TRBV5-4, with TRBD1 as a possible D gene (5 bases). The V gene lost 0 bases and the J gene lost 8 bases, with 5 bases spanning the gap. The CDR3 runs to 12 residues. CDR1 is SGHNT, CDR2 YYREEE, per germline (reference sequence). The CDR3 sequence is CASSLDREKLFF. CDR3 sequence (DNA): TGTGCCAGCAGCTTGGACAGGGAAAAACTGTTTTTT.

This chain uses TRBV6-1 with TRBJ1-3; 10 bases map to TRBD1. V shed 6 bases, J shed 4 bases, and the junction held 6 bases outside the gene matches. The CDR3 is 15 residues long. Germline CDR1 and CDR2: MNHNS and SASEGT. The CDR3 here is CASRVDRGIGNTIYF. For the CDR3, the DNA is TGTGCCAGCAGGGTGGACAGGGGGATAGGAAACACCATATATTTT.

The chain employs TRBV5-4 and TRBJ1-1; possible D gene TRBD1, 5 bases. Trimming took off 1 base at V and 1 base at J, with 8 bases between the two ends. The CDR3 is 14 amino acids. Germline values: CDR1 SGHNT, CDR2 YYREEE (reference sequence). The CDR3 DNA sequence: TGTGCCAGCAGCTTGTGGGGCGCGAACACTGAAGCTTTCTTT. The encoded protein is CASSLWGANTEAFF.

This chain uses TRBV10-3 with TRBJ2-1; possibly TRBD2 for D (7 bases). The germline V and J ends were trimmed by 7 bases and 6 bases, with 13 bases remaining between them. Germline V gene data show CDR1 as ENHRY and CDR2 as SYGVKD. The length of the CDR3 is 13 residues. The CDR3 coding sequence is TGTGCCATCATGGGTGGGGGGGCCAATGAGCAGTTCTTC. This sequence encodes CAIMGGGANEQFF.

The rearrangement links TRBV6-6 to TRBJ1-2; perhaps TRBD1 as D (6 bases). There are 15 residues in the CDR3. Germline V gene lookup returns CDR1 MNHNY and CDR2 SVGAGI (reference sequence). V dropped 2 bases and J dropped 4 bases, with 14 bases sitting between them. The CDR3 DNA reads TGTGCCAGCAGTTACCTTCCTCAGGGGTCCTATGGCTACACCTTC. This codes for CASSYLPQGSYGYTF.

The chain joins TRBV28 to TRBJ1-3; no definite D call. Germline V CDR1 and CDR2: MDHEN, SYDVKM. V was trimmed by 8 bases and J by 4 bases, leaving 6 bases between them. CDR3 length: 11 residues. In DNA, the CDR3 is TGTGCCAGCCTCAGGGGAAACACCATATATTTT. Translated, it gives CASLRGNTIYF.

V gene TRBV6-6 combines with J gene TRBJ2-7, with TRBD1 identical over 9 bases. The V gene end was trimmed by 6 bases and the J gene end by 2 bases; junction bases not matched to a gene: 8. Germline CDR1 MNHNY, CDR2 SVGAGI (reference sequence). This CDR3 has 15 residues. The CDR3 loop reads CASRPPGTGTYEQYF. CDR3 nucleotides: TGTGCCAGCAGACCCCCAGGGACAGGGACCTACGAGCAGTACTTC.

V gene TRBV7-2 combines with J gene TRBJ2-5, with TRBD2 as a possible D gene (5 bases). The CDR3 runs to 15 residues. The V end was cut by 1 base, the J end by 5 bases, with 14 bases between. Germline V CDR1 and CDR2: SGHTA, FQGNSA. The CDR3 loop is CASSLDGREGETQYF. The DNA of the CDR3 is TGTGCCAGCAGCTTAGATGGCCGAGAGGGTGAGACCCAGTACTTC.

V is TRBV19 and J is TRBJ2-3, with 13 positions matching TRBD2. Trimming cost V 6 bases and J 5 bases; bases outside gene matches: 5. The CDR3 sequence is 15 residues long. CDR1 and CDR2 from the germline V gene are LNHDA and SQIVND (reference sequence). CDR3: CASRELAGGGDTQYF. The DNA for the CDR3 is TGTGCCAGTAGGGAACTAGCGGGAGGGGGAGATACGCAGTATTTT. Drawing the rest from reference TRBV19 and TRBJ2-3, the complete variable domain is DGGITQSPKYLFRKEGQNVTLSCEQNLNHDAMYWYRQDPGQGLRLIYYSQIVNDFQKGDIAEGYSVSREKKESFPLTVTSAQKNPTAFYLCASRELAGGGDTQYFGPGTRLTVL.

The V and J genes are TRBV30 and TRBJ2-3; the D gene is possibly TRBD2 (5 bases). V was cut by 4 bases and J by 3 bases, with 14 bases left in between. CDR1 GTSNPN and CDR2 SVGIG come from the germline V gene (reference sequence). The CDR3 is 14 residues long. The CDR3 protein is CAWTPGPGTDTQYF. CDR3 coding DNA: TGTGCCTGGACGCCCGGGCCGGGGACAGATACGCAGTATTTT.

The V and J genes are TRBV10-3 and TRBJ2-1; no clear D gene. The CDR3 is made up of 15 amino acids. CDR1 ENHRY and CDR2 SYGVKD come from the germline V gene. V was pared by 2 bases and J by 3 bases, with 11 bases between. The CDR3, as DNA: TGTGCCATCAGTGAGGGCGGTATTTTCTACAATGAGCAGTTCTTC. It specifies CAISEGGIFYNEQFF.

This chain joins TRBV5-1 and TRBJ1-1; weak D call: TRBD1 (5 bases). Germline loops: CDR1 SGHRS, CDR2 YFSETQ. V shed 0 bases and J shed 4 bases, with 13 bases lying between them. The CDR3 sequence is 15 residues long. The CDR3 bases are TGCGCCAGCAGCTTGGTAGTCTGGGGCACCACTGAAGCTTTCTTT. Translating it yields CASSLVVWGTTEAFF.

The V and J genes are TRBV5-1 and TRBJ1-2; 7 nucleotides agree with TRBD1. Germline V gene lookup returns CDR1 SGHRS and CDR2 YFSETQ. V gave up 4 bases and J gave up 4 bases; unmatched junction bases: 10. The CDR3 is made up of 15 amino acids. CDR3 coding DNA: TGCGCCAGCAGCCCATGGACAGGAGGGGGCTATGGCTACACCTTC. It codes for CASSPWTGGGYGYTF.

The chain is built from TRBV4-3 and TRBJ2-5; 7 bases line up with TRBD1. CDR3 length: 16 residues. The ends lost 1 base at V and 4 bases at J; junction bases unmatched: 9. Looked up from germline, CDR1 is LGHNA and CDR2 is YSLEER. CDR3 in amino acids: CASSQGNRGFGETQYF. Here the CDR3 DNA reads TGCGCCAGCAGCCAAGGAAACAGGGGTTTTGGAGAGACCCAGTACTTC.

Concerning this clone: Within the sample, other DNA sequences also encode this same CDR3. The rearrangement links TRBV9 to TRBJ2-1; 7 bases align to TRBD2. This CDR3 is built from 15 residues. Per germline, CDR1 SGDLS and CDR2 YYNGEE. Trimming removed 0 bases from V and 4 bases from J; junction bases left unmatched: 4. The CDR3 DNA reads TGTGCCAGCAGCGTAGCTAGCGGACCTTACAATGAGCAGTTCTTC. Amino acids: CASSVASGPYNEQFF.

This chain uses TRBV2 with TRBJ2-1, with a tentative D call TRBD1 (6 bases). CDR3 length: 14 residues. Germline assignment: CDR1 SNHLY and CDR2 FYNNEI. The germline V and J ends were trimmed by 6 bases and 8 bases, with 17 bases remaining between them. CDR3 coding DNA: TGTGCCAGCAGGAGCAGGGGAAGTAGTTATGAGCAGTTCTTC. Protein: CASRSRGSSYEQFF.

The rearrangement uses TRBV7-8 and TRBJ2-7; weak D call: TRBD2 (6 bases). Per germline, CDR1 SGHVS and CDR2 FQNEAQ. Trimming took 8 bases from V and 3 from J, leaving 11 bases between them. The CDR3 runs 12 residues. DNA for the CDR3: TGTGCCAGCTCTAGCGATAACTACGAGCAGTACTTC. Amino acid sequence: CASSSDNYEQYF.

The rearrangement uses TRBV2 and TRBJ1-1, with D possibly being TRBD1 (6 bases). CDR1 and CDR2 (germline): SNHLY, FYNNEI. Deletions cut 7 bases from V and 2 bases from J, with 14 bases between. CDR3 length: 14 amino acids. CDR3 region: CASNLQGSNTEAFF. For the CDR3, the DNA is TGTGCCAGCAACCTACAGGGAAGTAACACTGAAGCTTTCTTT.

The rearrangement links TRBV19 to TRBJ2-7; 12 positions agree with TRBD2. Germline-derived CDR1 and CDR2 are LNHDA and SQIVND (reference sequence). V lost 3 bases and J lost 6; bases outside the gene matches: 6. This CDR3 is built from 15 residues. Here the CDR3 reads CASSIGTSGLFEQYF. CDR3 DNA sequence: TGTGCCAGTAGTATCGGGACTAGCGGGCTCTTCGAGCAGTACTTC.

The V gene is TRBV5-6, the J gene TRBJ2-7; D is perhaps TRBD2 (5 bases). CDR3 length: 13 residues. From germline, CDR1 is SGHDT and CDR2 YYEEEE. V lost 4 bases to trimming and J lost 2 bases, with 10 bases between them. The CDR3 nucleotides are TGTGCCAGCAGCGGACTCGGCCCCTACGAGCAGTACTTC. It encodes CASSGLGPYEQYF.

The rearrangement joins TRBV19 to TRBJ1-5; the match to TRBD1 covers 11 bases. The germline V gene encodes CDR1 LNHDA and CDR2 SQIVND (reference sequence). This CDR3 contains 16 residues. V was pared by 5 bases and J by 3 bases, with 6 bases of the junction left unmatched. CDR3 DNA sequence: TGTGCCAGTAGTCCCTGGGACAGGGGGGTCAATCAGCCCCAGCATTTT. It encodes CASSPWDRGVNQPQHF.

This clone was detected only a few times. The chain couples TRBV19 to TRBJ2-1, with a tentative D call TRBD1 (6 bases). Germline loops: CDR1 LNHDA, CDR2 SQIVND (reference sequence). Trimming removed 4 bases from V and 8 bases from J, with 18 bases in between. This CDR3 contains 15 residues. CDR3 residues: CASSRSGTSSYEQFF. The DNA of the CDR3 is TGTGCCAGTAGTAGATCCGGGACAAGTTCTTATGAGCAGTTCTTC.

This clone was picked up one time. The genes are TRBV5-1 and TRBJ1-1; D gene unclear. With 0 bases removed from V and 1 base from J, the gap between germline ends came to 7 bases. There are 14 residues in the CDR3. The germline CDR1 and CDR2 sequences are SGHRS and YFSETQ. CDR3 amino acids: CASSLGGKNTEAFF. The CDR3 DNA is TGCGCCAGCAGCTTGGGAGGGAAGAACACTGAAGCTTTCTTT. The whole variable domain, filled in from reference TRBV5-1 and TRBJ1-1, reads KAGVTQTPRYLIKTRGQQVTLSCSPISGHRSVSWYQQTPGQGLQFLFEYFSETQRNKGNFPGRFSGRQFSNSRSEMNVSTLELGDSALYLCASSLGGKNTEAFFGQGTRLTVV.